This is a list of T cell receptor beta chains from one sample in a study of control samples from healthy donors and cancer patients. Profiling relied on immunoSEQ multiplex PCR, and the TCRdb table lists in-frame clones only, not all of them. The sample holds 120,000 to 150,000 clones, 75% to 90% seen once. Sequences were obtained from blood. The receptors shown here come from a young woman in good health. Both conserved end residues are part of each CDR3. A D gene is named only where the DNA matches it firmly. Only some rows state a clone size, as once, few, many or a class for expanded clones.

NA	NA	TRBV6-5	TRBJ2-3	TGTGCCAGCAGTTACTACAGCCTGGACACAGATACGCAGTATTTT	CASSYYSLDTDTQYF
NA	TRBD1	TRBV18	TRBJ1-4	TGTGCCAGCTCACTTGGACAGGCCCCTCGAGAAAAACTGTTTTTT	CASSLGQAPREKLFF
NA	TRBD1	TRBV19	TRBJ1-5	TGTGCCAGTAGCGTCCGGGACAGGGGAGCTCAGCCCCAGCATTTT	CASSVRDRGAQPQHF
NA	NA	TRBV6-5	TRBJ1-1	TGTGCCAGCGAGCGGGGGGCGAAGAACACTGAAGCTTTCTTT	CASERGAKNTEAFF
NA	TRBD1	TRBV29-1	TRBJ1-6	TGCAGCGTTGGGACAGGGGATTCACCCCTCCACTTT	CSVGTGDSPLHF
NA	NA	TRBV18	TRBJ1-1	TGTGCCAGCCAGGTCCCAGGTGGCCCTGAAGCTTTCTTT	CASQVPGGPEAFF
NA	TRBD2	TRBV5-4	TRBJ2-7	TGTGCCAGCAGCCCGGGAGGGACTAACGAGCAGTACTTC	CASSPGGTNEQYF
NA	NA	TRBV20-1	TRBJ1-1	TGCAGTGCCCGGGGTTTCACTGAAGCTTTCTTT	CSARGFTEAFF
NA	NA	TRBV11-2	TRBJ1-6	TGTGCCAGCAGCAAACGGACGGGGGACAATTCACCCCTCCACTTT	CASSKRTGDNSPLHF
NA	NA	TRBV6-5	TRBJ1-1	TGTGCCAGCAGTCCCCCTGGGGGAACTAACACTGAAGCTTTCTTT	CASSPPGGTNTEAFF
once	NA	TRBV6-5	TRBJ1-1	TGTGCCAGCAGTTACTCGGTTGCAGAATCCACTGAAGCTTTCTTT	CASSYSVAESTEAFF
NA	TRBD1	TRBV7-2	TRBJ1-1	TGTGCCAGCAGAGGGACAGGCAACACTGAAGCTTTCTTT	CASRGTGNTEAFF
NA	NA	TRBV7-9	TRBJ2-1	TGTGCCAGCAGCTTACCCAGAATGGCGGAGGTTCTGTCGAATGAGCAGTTCTTC	CASSLPRMAEVLSNEQFF
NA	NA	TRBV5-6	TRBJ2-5	TGTGCCAGCAGCTCTGGGCAGCAAGAGACCCAGTACTTC	CASSSGQQETQYF
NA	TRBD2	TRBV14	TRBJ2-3	TGTGCCAGCAGCCAAGGGGGCGGGAGGGCCCTCGGTGCAGATACGCAGTATTTT	CASSQGGGRALGADTQYF
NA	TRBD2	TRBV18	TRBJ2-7	TGTGCCAGCACCCAACTAGCGGGAGGCCTCTACGAGCAGTACTTC	CASTQLAGGLYEQYF
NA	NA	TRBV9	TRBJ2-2	TGTGCCAGCAGCGTAGGAGGCCCCCCCGGGGAGCTGTTTTTT	CASSVGGPPGELFF
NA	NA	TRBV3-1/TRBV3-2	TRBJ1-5	TGTGCCAGCAGCCGGGCGGTAAGCAATCAGCCCCAGCATTTT	CASSRAVSNQPQHF
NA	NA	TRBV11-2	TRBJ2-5	TGTGCCAGCAGCTTCGCTGGGCGGGACCAAGAGACCCAGTACTTC	CASSFAGRDQETQYF
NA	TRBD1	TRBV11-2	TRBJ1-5	TGTGCCAGCAGCTTAGGGTCGCAGGGGGCATGGAGCAATCAGCCCCAGCATTTT	CASSLGSQGAWSNQPQHF
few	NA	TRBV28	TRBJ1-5	TGTGCCAGCAGTTCACGTGGGGGTAGCAATCAGCCCCAGCATTTT	CASSSRGGSNQPQHF
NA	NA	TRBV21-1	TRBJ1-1	TGTGCCAGGGACAGGCTGAACACTGAAGCTTTCTTT	CARDRLNTEAFF
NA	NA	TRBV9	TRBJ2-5	TGTGCCAGTAACAGGGCAGGGGATAACCAAGAGACCCAGTACTTC	CASNRAGDNQETQYF
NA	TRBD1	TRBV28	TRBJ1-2	TGTGCCAGCAGGGCACCGGGACAGCCTTATGGCTACACCTTC	CASRAPGQPYGYTF